This T cell receptor beta chain came from a study of OX40 agonist ivuxolimab in advanced cancers. Study-wide context: Patients were treated with intravenous ivuxolimab, dosed at 0.01 to 10 mg/kg and infused every 2 weeks.

Blood draws occurred at baseline, cycle 4 day 1, and cycle 7 day 1. In germline, CDR1 is MDHEN, CDR2 SYDVKM. The V gene lost 5 bases and the J gene lost 2 bases, with 17 bases spanning the gap. This CDR3 is 16 amino acids long. Method: immunoSEQ multiplex PCR; TCRdb's copy keeps in-frame clones and lacks some. This sample has about 14,000 clones, with around 81% found just once. The TCR comes from an adult with an advanced solid tumor such as melanoma, head and neck, liver or kidney cancer. This specimen consisted of CD4+ or CD8+ T cells sorted from blood, obtained in a trial of the OX40 agonist ivuxolimab. The chain recombines TRBV28 with TRBJ2-3; possibly TRBD1 for D (5 bases). The CDR3 bases are TGTGCCAGCAGTCCCGCGTGGGGTGGGGCCACAGATACGCAGTATTTT. Translated: CASSPAWGGATDTQYF.